The source of this T cell receptor beta chain is a study of tumor and adjacent non-tumor tissue in lung cancer. Concerning this clonotype: Its antigen is not known.

Germline V gene data show CDR1 as MNHNS and CDR2 as SASEGT. This CDR3 is built from 18 residues. Trimming removed 7 bases at V and 0 bases at J, with 24 bases between. TCRbeta libraries were built with three rounds of nested PCR, modified from ARM-PCR. TCRdb independently ran MiXCR on the multiplex PCR reads; one entry per CDR3 protein. The repertoire holds under 100,000 distinct CDR3 sequences, with 65% to 75% as singletons. No cell sorting was done before RNA was extracted from the tissue. Study-wide findings and caveats: TCR diversity was significantly greater in tumor than normal lung tissue.

The sequence was obtained from a woman in her 70s with non-small cell lung cancer. The sample was lung tumor tissue. The genes are TRBV6-1 and TRBJ1-1, with D possibly TRBD1 on 6 matching bases. For the CDR3, the DNA is TGTGCCAGCAACATCTTAAAACTCACAGGGTTGTTGAACACTGAAGCTTTCTTT. It yields the protein CASNILKLTGLLNTEAFF.